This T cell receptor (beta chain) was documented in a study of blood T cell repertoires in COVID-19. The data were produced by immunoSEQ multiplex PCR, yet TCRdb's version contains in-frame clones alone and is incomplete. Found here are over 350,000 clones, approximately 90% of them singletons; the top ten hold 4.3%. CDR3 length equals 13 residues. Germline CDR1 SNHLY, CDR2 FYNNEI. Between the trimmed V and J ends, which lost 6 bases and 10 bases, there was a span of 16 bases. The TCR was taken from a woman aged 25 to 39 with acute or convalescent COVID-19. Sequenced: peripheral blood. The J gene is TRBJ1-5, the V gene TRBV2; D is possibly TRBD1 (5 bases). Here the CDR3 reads CASSVGGIGPQHF. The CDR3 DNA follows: TGTGCCAGCAGCGTCGGGGGGATAGGACCCCAGCATTTT. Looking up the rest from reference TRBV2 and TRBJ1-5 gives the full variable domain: EPEVTQTPSHQVTQMGQEVILRCVPISNHLYFYWYRQILGQKVEFLVSFYNNEISEKSEIFDDQFSVERPDGSNFTLKIRSTKLEDSAMYFCASSVGGIGPQHFGDGTRLSIL.